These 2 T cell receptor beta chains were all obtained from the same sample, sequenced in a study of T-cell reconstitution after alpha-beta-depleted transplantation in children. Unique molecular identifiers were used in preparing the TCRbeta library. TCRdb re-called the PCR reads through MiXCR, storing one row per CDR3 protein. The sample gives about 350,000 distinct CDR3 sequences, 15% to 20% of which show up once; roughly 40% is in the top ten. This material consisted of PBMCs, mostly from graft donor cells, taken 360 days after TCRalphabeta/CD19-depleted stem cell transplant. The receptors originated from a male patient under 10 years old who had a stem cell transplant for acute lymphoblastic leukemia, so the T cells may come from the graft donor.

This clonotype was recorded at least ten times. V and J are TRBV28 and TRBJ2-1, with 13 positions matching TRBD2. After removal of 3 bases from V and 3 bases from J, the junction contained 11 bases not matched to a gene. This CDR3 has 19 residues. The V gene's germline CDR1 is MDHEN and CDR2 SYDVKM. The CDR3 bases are TGTGCCAGCAGTTTTTTTAGGACTAGCGGGAGTGGTAACTACAATGAGCAGTTCTTC. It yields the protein CASSFFRTSGSGNYNEQFF.

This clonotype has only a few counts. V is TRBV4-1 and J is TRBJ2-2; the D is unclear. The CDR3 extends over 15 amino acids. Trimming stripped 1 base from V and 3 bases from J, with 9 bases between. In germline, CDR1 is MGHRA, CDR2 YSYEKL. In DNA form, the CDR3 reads TGCGCCAGCAGCCAAGGGGGTAGATACACCGGGGAGCTGTTTTTT. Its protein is CASSQGGRYTGELFF.